This T cell receptor beta chain emerged from a study of T cell repertoires in urothelial bladder cancer. This clone was detected once. Profiling relied on immunoSEQ multiplex PCR, and the TCRdb table lists in-frame clones only, not all of them. The sample has under 15,000 clones, around three fifths seen once; the top ten hold 7% to 9.5%. This TCR was sampled from a human donor with urothelial carcinoma. Material: tumor-infiltrating cells from bladder cancer.

The DNA for the CDR3 is TGTGCCAGCAGCTTAGCCGGGACAACGGGCGGGGAGCTGTTTTTT. Translated, it gives CASSLAGTTGGELFF. The V gene is TRBV7-3, the J gene TRBJ2-2; D is perhaps TRBD1 (6 bases). The ends were cut back, 2 bases at V and 7 bases at J, with 14 bases in the middle. The CDR3 extends over 15 amino acids. CDR1 and CDR2 (germline): SGHTA, FQGTGA.